These 8 T cell receptor beta chains came from one sample sequenced in a study of blood T cell repertoires in COVID-19. Repertoires were generated with immunoSEQ multiplex PCR, while TCRdb's copy carries only in-frame clones and drops some. Among a few hundred thousand clones, about 85% were seen once, and the ten largest hold more than 6.5%. Sequenced: PBMCs or T cells enriched from blood (not recorded which). The receptors come from a woman aged 50 to 65 who had been exposed to COVID-19.

The rearrangement joins TRBV2 to TRBJ1-1, with 7 bases lining up with TRBD1. Germline assignment: CDR1 SNHLY and CDR2 FYNNEI. V lost 3 bases and J lost 2; bases outside the gene matches: 3. The CDR3 is 14 amino acids. CDR3 residues: CASSETGFNTEAFF. The DNA for the CDR3 is TGTGCCAGCAGTGAGACAGGGTTCAACACTGAAGCTTTCTTT. Together with reference TRBV2 and TRBJ1-1, the CDR3 gives the full variable domain: EPEVTQTPSHQVTQMGQEVILRCVPISNHLYFYWYRQILGQKVEFLVSFYNNEISEKSEIFDDQFSVERPDGSNFTLKIRSTKLEDSAMYFCASSETGFNTEAFFGQGTRLTVV.

V usage is TRBV11-2 and J usage is TRBJ1-5, with D unclear. The CDR3 sequence is 14 residues long. The V gene lost 2 bases and the J gene lost 0 bases, with 5 bases spanning the gap. Germline CDR1 reads SGHAT; CDR2 reads FQNNGV. In DNA form, the CDR3 reads TGTGCCAGCAGCTTAAGCCTTAGCAATCAGCCCCAGCATTTT. It translates to CASSLSLSNQPQHF.

The rearrangement joins TRBV18 to TRBJ2-1; D is ambiguous. The CDR3 covers 13 residues. With 8 bases removed from V and 0 bases from J, the gap between germline ends came to 8 bases. Germline V gene data show CDR1 as KGHSH and CDR2 as LQKENI. In DNA form, the CDR3 reads TGTGCCAGCGTGCGGAGCTCCTACAATGAGCAGTTCTTC. Translated: CASVRSSYNEQFF.

The chain uses TRBV5-1 and TRBJ2-7; possible D gene TRBD2, 7 bases. Germline V gene data show CDR1 as SGHRS and CDR2 as YFSETQ. Between the trimmed V and J ends, which lost 4 bases and 3 bases, there was a span of 17 bases. The CDR3 covers 15 residues. The CDR3 spells CASSTQRGGFYEQYF. The DNA for the CDR3 is TGCGCCAGCAGCACCCAAAGGGGGGGCTTCTACGAGCAGTACTTC.

This sequence joins TRBV5-5 and TRBJ1-5; the match to TRBD1 covers 8 bases. The V gene end was trimmed by 3 bases and the J gene end by 6 bases; junction bases not matched to a gene: 5. CDR1 and CDR2 from the germline V gene are SGHKS and YYEKEE (reference sequence). CDR3 length equals 14 residues. CDR3 loop: CASSWTGRGQPQHF. The CDR3, as DNA: TGTGCCAGCAGCTGGACAGGGCGGGGTCAGCCCCAGCATTTT.

The CDR3 bases are TGTGCCAGCAGTTTACGAGGGCGATTTTCCTACGAGCAGTACTTC. It is translated as CASSLRGRFSYEQYF. This chain connects TRBV27 to TRBJ2-7, with a possible D match to TRBD2 (5 bases). The CDR3 runs to 15 residues. Germline CDR1 is MNHEY and CDR2 is SMNVEV (reference sequence). The ends were cut back, 2 bases at V and 1 base at J, with 12 bases in the middle.

In this sample, this clone turned up many times. V is TRBV12-5 and J is TRBJ1-3, with D perhaps matching TRBD1 (5 bases). CDR1 is LGHNT and CDR2 is FRNRAP in the germline V gene. The V and J ends lost 8 bases and 7 bases respectively, with 15 bases between them. CDR3 size: 13 residues. The CDR3 nucleotides read TGTGCTAGTCCACAAGGGGTCACCAACACCATATATTTT. This sequence encodes CASPQGVTNTIYF.

This clone was detected only once. Within the sample, other DNA sequences also encode this same CDR3. The chain combines TRBV5-1 with TRBJ1-2, with 11 bases aligning to TRBD1. The V gene's germline CDR1 is SGHRS and CDR2 YFSETQ. The CDR3 length is 14 residues. The J segment lost 7 bases and the V segment lost 2 bases, leaving 4 bases of the junction unmatched. In DNA form, the CDR3 reads TGCGCCAGCAGCTTAGGACAGGGGGCTGGTGGCTACACCTTC. Its translation is CASSLGQGAGGYTF.